The entry that follows covers one T cell receptor beta chain sequence. Its specificity is unknown. Per sorted-subset replicate PCR, input was approximately 0.2 ug DNA, representing about 30,000 T cell genomes. Sequenced by immunoSEQ multiplex PCR; TCRdb stores in-frame clones only, minus some. The profile covers roughly 1,100,000 clones, with about 75% appearing a single time and around 1.5% taken by the ten largest. Partitioning of CD4+ cells yielded a CD45RA+ naive subset and a CD45RA-negative memory subset. This entry comes from a study of shared clonotypes between healthy human individuals. Overall study findings and caveats: Clonotype sharing across a few donors was observed for around 5% of naive CD4 clonotypes. Generation of non-shared clonotypes was less probable than generation of clonotypes shared by all four donors.

The CDR3 extends over 14 amino acids. The germline gives CDR1 SGHDT, CDR2 YYEEEE. V dropped 4 bases and J dropped 0 bases, with 8 bases sitting between them. Source material: memory CD4+ T cells sorted from blood. Subset noted: CD45RA-negative fraction. The source is a man younger than 35 in good health. V and J are TRBV5-6 and TRBJ1-3; D is unresolved. The DNA of the CDR3 is TGTGCCAGCAGCGCCCAGGCCTCTGGAAACACCATATATTTT. Translating it yields CASSAQASGNTIYF.